The T cell receptor beta chain described here comes from a study of shared clonotypes between healthy human individuals. The DNA input per sorted-subset replicate PCR was 150 to 200 ng, corresponding to 25,000 to 35,000 T cell genomes. Repertoires were generated with immunoSEQ multiplex PCR, while TCRdb's copy carries only in-frame clones and drops some. The sample yields about 2.4 million clones, over 85% seen once. CDR1 is MDHEN, CDR2 SYDVKM, per germline. This CDR3 contains 12 residues. V was pared by 3 bases and J by 10 bases, with 10 bases between. Details on this clone: Its antigen is unidentified.

General study findings and limits: Larger estimated richness was generally seen in naive subsets than in memory subsets. Generation probabilities of non-shared clonotypes were lower (relative to those shared by all four donors).

The chain couples TRBV28 to TRBJ1-5; unclear D gene. This sequence originates from a man younger than 35 in good health. Some clones in this sample may be carry-over from other donors' samples. Sequences were obtained from naive CD4+ T cells from PBMCs. Subset specified: CD45RA+ positively selected. The CDR3 loop is CASSLGPRPQHF. CDR3 in DNA: TGTGCCAGCAGTTTGGGCCCTCGCCCCCAGCATTTT.